Following are 13 T cell receptor beta chains from one sample sequenced in a study of blood T cell repertoires in COVID-19. Clones were read by immunoSEQ multiplex PCR, and TCRdb kept only the in-frame ones, dropping some. This table holds approximately 30,000 clones, 70% to 80% found once. The sample taken for sequencing was peripheral blood. The receptors originated from a woman aged 60 to 75 with acute or convalescent COVID-19.

This clone occurred once. This chain connects TRBV3-1 (or the pseudogene TRBV3-2) to TRBJ1-2; D unclear. V was pared by 2 bases and J by 3 bases, with 13 bases between. The CDR3 covers 15 residues. Per the germline V gene, CDR1 is LGHDT and CDR2 is YNNKEL (reference sequence). CDR3 amino acids: CASSQPGAPDYGYTF. The CDR3 bases are TGTGCCAGCAGCCAACCAGGCGCGCCCGACTATGGCTACACCTTC.

The chain has TRBV7-9 and TRBJ2-5, with 7 bases that match TRBD1. From germline, CDR1 is SEHNR and CDR2 FQNEAQ (reference sequence). With V trimmed by 3 bases and J by 4 bases, 5 bases remained unmatched. The CDR3 consists of 14 residues. Written as DNA, the CDR3 is TGTGCCAGCAGCTTGGGGACAGCGAGAGAGACCCAGTACTTC. The encoded protein is CASSLGTARETQYF. Drawing the rest from reference TRBV7-9 and TRBJ2-5, the complete variable domain is DTGVSQNPRHKITKRGQNVTFRCDPISEHNRLYWYRQTLGQGPEFLTYFQNEAQLEKSRLLSDRFSAERPKGSFSTLEIQRTEQGDSAMYLCASSLGTARETQYFGPGTRLLVL.

This clone was observed a single time. This chain links TRBV19 with TRBJ1-5; TRBD1 matches 7 bases. V lost 5 bases, J lost 1 base, and 5 bases stayed unmatched. This CDR3 contains 15 residues. Germline loops: CDR1 LNHDA, CDR2 SQIVND (reference sequence). CDR3 DNA sequence: TGTGCCAGTAGTTTCCCACAGGGGAGCAATCAGCCCCAGCATTTT. Translated, it gives CASSFPQGSNQPQHF.

This clone showed up just a few times. V gene TRBV7-9 combines with J gene TRBJ1-5; 7 positions agree with TRBD1. The CDR3 contains 14 residues. Germline values: CDR1 SEHNR, CDR2 FQNEAQ (reference sequence). J gave up 6 bases and V 3 bases, and 5 bases lay outside the gene matches. The CDR3 loop is CASSFEGAGQPQHF. The CDR3 DNA follows: TGTGCCAGCAGCTTCGAGGGGGCCGGTCAGCCCCAGCATTTT.

This clone has only one observation. The V call is TRBV12-3 or TRBV12-4, the J call TRBJ1-2; D unclear. The CDR3 consists of 12 residues. V gave up 6 bases and J gave up 2 bases, with 7 bases separating them. CDR3 sequence (DNA): TGTGCCAGCAGGCAGGCAAACTATGGCTACACCTTC. This gives the protein CASRQANYGYTF.

J is TRBJ1-3 and V is TRBV5-1; possibly TRBD1 for D (5 bases). Germline-derived CDR1 and CDR2 are SGHRS and YFSETQ. Trimming shortened V by 0 bases and J by 4 bases, and 14 bases separated the two germline ends. The CDR3 extends over 16 amino acids. The CDR3 sequence: CASSLVAQGAGNTIYF. Written as DNA, the CDR3 is TGCGCCAGCAGCTTGGTTGCCCAGGGCGCGGGAAACACCATATATTTT. Full variable domain (rest looked up from reference TRBV5-1 and TRBJ1-3): KAGVTQTPRYLIKTRGQQVTLSCSPISGHRSVSWYQQTPGQGLQFLFEYFSETQRNKGNFPGRFSGRQFSNSRSEMNVSTLELGDSALYLCASSLVAQGAGNTIYFGEGSWLTVV.

V is TRBV28 and J is TRBJ1-5; no clear D gene. Per the germline V gene, CDR1 is MDHEN and CDR2 is SYDVKM. The CDR3 is 14 residues long. V lost 6 bases, J lost 2 bases, and 11 bases lay in between. CDR3 nucleotide sequence: TGTGCCAGCAGCCGATCAGGTGGCAATCAGCCCCAGCATTTT. This codes for CASSRSGGNQPQHF.

The chain employs TRBV6-1 and TRBJ1-5; D is ambiguous. The V and J ends lost 0 bases and 0 bases respectively, with 9 bases between them. The CDR3 has 16 residues. Germline loops: CDR1 MNHNS, CDR2 SASEGT. The DNA of the CDR3 is TGTGCCAGCAGTGAAGCGCCCAGTCTTAGCAATCAGCCCCAGCATTTT. Residues: CASSEAPSLSNQPQHF.

This clone was observed a handful of times. J is TRBJ2-3 and V is TRBV5-8; D may be TRBD1 (5 bases). V was clipped by 3 bases and J by 6 bases, with 14 bases between them. There are 14 residues in the CDR3. CDR1 and CDR2 (germline): SGHTS, YDEGEE. The DNA of the CDR3 is TGTGCCAGCAGCTCCGAGTGGGGCGCTGATACGCAGTATTTT. Its protein product is CASSSEWGADTQYF.

This clone has just one count. The rearrangement uses TRBV15 and TRBJ1-2; maybe TRBD1 (6 bases). Between the trimmed V and J ends, which lost 3 bases and 3 bases, there was a span of 17 bases. Germline CDR1 reads LNHNV; CDR2 reads YYDKDF (reference sequence). There are 16 residues in the CDR3. CDR3 loop: CATSSHYRDRDYGYTF. The CDR3 DNA reads as TGTGCCACCAGCAGCCATTACAGGGACCGCGACTATGGCTACACCTTC.

The genes are TRBV5-5 and TRBJ2-3, with 10 bases aligning to TRBD1. Germline CDR1 SGHKS, CDR2 YYEKEE (reference sequence). This CDR3 spans 14 amino acids. After removal of 7 bases from V and 4 bases from J, the junction contained 6 bases not matched to a gene. CDR3 protein: CASAGTGDADTQYF. The CDR3 DNA reads as TGTGCCAGCGCCGGGACAGGGGACGCAGATACGCAGTATTTT.

The chain employs TRBV6-2 or TRBV6-3 and TRBJ1-2; perhaps TRBD1 as D (5 bases). CDR1 and CDR2 from the germline V gene are MNHEY and SVGEGT. The CDR3 is made up of 12 amino acids. Trimming pared 2 bases from V and 10 bases from J, leaving 11 bases between. CDR3 nucleotides: TGTGCCAGCAGTTACAGTCAGGGCGACTACACCTTC. Its translation: CASSYSQGDYTF.

This clone came up once. The V and J genes are TRBV7-8 and TRBJ1-3; D ambiguous. CDR1 is SGHVS, CDR2 FQNEAQ, per germline. This CDR3 comprises 14 residues. Trimming took 3 bases from V and 2 from J, leaving 8 bases between them. Here the CDR3 reads CASSFGNPGNTIYF. The CDR3 region has the DNA TGTGCCAGCAGCTTCGGGAATCCTGGAAACACCATATATTTT.